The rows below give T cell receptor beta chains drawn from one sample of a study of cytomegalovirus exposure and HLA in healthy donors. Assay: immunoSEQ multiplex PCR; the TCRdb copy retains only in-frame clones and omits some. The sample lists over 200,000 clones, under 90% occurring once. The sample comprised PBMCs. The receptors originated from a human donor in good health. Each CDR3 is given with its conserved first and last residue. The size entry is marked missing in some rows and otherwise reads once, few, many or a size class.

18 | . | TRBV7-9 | CSSSDPGEPTRTTDTQYF
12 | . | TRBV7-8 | CASTRLQETQYF
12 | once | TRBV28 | CASSLGRFTQYF
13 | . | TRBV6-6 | CASRETVNYGYTF
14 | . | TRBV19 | CASSIPDRAPKLFF
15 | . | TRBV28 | CASSPGLAGVYEQYF
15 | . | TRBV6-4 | CASSETGGSTDTQYF
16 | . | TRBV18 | CASSPLVTGRNTEAFF
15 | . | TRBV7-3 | CASSPGGQPPGTQYF
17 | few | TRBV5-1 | CASSFGDSGKGTDTQYF
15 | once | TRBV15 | CATSRGRVGRSEQYF
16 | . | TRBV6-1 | CASSEADGQGRGGYTF
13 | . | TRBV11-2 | CASSLAGTDTQYF
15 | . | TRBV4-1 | CASSQLLTGNTEAFF
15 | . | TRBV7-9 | CASSSKGVGNQPQHF
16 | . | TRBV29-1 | CSVGTGPRTNNYGYTF
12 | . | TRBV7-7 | CASSRSGETQYF
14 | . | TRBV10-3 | CAISDPNWGHDYPF
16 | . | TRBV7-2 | CASSSLLAGGSDTQYF
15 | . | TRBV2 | CASSERGGAVYEQYF
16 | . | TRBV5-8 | CASSSRPAAGYQPQHF
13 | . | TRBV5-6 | CASSYGQGYEQYF
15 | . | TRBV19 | CASSIVAGSFYEQYF
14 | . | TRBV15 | CATSRVAGPGEQYF
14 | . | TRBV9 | CASKPAGTGNTIYF
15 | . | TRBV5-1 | CASSLVGGRTNEQFF
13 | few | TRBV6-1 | CASSDLTGYGYTF
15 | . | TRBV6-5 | CASSHGQNPTDTQYF
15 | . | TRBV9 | CASSDGRYSYNEQFF
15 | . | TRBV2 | CASSGLGGLTYEQYF
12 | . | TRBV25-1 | CASSASVYEQYF
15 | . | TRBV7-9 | CASSLGRDSSYGYTF
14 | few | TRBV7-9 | CASSRQGHDYGYTF
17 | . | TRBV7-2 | CASSQHGTVFSGNTIYF
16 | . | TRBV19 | CASSIDNRGGNTEAFF
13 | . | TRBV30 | CAWITAGGETQYF
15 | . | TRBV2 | CASRGVAGGPSEQFF
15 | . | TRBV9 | CASSVAQGLEETQYF
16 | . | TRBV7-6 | CASSLEGGPLGGELFF
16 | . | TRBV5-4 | CASSLGLAGSYNEQFF
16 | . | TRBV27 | CALEGVRTDEGETQYF
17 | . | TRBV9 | CASSVVNRDGSTDTQYF